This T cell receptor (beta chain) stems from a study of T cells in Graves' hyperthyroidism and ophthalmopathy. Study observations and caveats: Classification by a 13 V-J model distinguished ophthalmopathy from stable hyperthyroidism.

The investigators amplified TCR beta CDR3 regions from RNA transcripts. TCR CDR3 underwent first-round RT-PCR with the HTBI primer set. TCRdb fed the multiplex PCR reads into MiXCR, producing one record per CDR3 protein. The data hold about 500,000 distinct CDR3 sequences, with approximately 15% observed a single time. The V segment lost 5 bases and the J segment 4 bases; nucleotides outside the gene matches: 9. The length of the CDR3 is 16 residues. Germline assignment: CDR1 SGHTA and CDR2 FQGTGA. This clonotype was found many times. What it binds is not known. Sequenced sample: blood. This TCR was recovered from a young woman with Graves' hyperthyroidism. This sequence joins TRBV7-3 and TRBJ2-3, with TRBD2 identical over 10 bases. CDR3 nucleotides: TGTGCCAGCAGCCCTCTAGCGGGAGTTGGCGCAGATACGCAGTATTTT. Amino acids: CASSPLAGVGADTQYF. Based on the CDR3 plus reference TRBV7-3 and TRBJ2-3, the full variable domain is GAGVSQTPSNKVTEKGKYVELRCDPISGHTALYWYRQSLGQGPEFLIYFQGTGAADDSGLPNDRFFAVRPEGSVSTLKIQRTERGDSAVYLCASSPLAGVGADTQYFGPGTRLTVL.